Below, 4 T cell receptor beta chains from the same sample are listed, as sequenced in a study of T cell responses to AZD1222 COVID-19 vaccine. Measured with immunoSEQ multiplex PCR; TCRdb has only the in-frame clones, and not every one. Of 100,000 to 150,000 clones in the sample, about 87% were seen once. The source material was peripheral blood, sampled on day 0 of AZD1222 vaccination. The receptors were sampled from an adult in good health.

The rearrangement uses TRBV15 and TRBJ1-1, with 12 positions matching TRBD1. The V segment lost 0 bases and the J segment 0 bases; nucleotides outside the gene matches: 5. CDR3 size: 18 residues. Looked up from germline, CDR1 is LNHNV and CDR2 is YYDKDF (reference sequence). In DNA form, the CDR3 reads TGTGCCACCAGCAGAGATCGGGACAGGGGGCGATTGAACACTGAAGCTTTCTTT. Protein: CATSRDRDRGRLNTEAFF.

The CDR3 region is CASALPGRFSYEQYF. The DNA for the CDR3 is TGTGCCAGCGCCCTACCGGGCAGATTCTCCTACGAGCAGTACTTC. The chain employs TRBV27 and TRBJ2-7; unclear D gene. This CDR3 is built from 15 residues. Deletions cut 8 bases from V and 0 bases from J, with 17 bases between. CDR1 is MNHEY, CDR2 SMNVEV, per germline (reference sequence).

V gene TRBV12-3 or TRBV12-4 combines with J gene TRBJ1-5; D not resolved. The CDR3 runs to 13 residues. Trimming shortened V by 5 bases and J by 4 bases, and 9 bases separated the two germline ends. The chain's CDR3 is CASSDPGNQPQHF. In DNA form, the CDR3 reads TGTGCCAGCAGTGATCCGGGGAATCAGCCCCAGCATTTT.

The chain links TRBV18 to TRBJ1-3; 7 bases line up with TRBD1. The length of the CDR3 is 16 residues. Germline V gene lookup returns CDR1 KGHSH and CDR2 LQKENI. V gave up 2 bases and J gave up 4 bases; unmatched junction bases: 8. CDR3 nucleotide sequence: TGTGCCAGCTCACCAGTCTTCCGGGACAGAGGAAACACCATATATTTT. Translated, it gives CASSPVFRDRGNTIYF.